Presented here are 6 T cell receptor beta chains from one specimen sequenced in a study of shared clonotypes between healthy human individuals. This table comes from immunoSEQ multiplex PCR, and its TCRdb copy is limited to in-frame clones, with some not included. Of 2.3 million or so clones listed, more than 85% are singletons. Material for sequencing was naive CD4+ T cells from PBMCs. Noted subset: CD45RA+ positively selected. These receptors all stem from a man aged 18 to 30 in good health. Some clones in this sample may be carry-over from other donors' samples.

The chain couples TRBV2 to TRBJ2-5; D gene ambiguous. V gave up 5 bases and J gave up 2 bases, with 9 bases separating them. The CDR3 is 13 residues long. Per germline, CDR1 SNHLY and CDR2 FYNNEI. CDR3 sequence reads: CASSLVRQETQYF. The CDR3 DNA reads TGTGCCAGCAGTCTAGTTCGGCAAGAGACCCAGTACTTC.

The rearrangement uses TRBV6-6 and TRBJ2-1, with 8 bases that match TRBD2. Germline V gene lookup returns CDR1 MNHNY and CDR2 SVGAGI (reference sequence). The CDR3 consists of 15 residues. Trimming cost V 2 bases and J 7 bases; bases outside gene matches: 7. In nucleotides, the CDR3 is TGTGCCAGCAGTTACCTTCGGGAGGGCAATAATGAGCAGTTCTTC. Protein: CASSYLREGNNEQFF.

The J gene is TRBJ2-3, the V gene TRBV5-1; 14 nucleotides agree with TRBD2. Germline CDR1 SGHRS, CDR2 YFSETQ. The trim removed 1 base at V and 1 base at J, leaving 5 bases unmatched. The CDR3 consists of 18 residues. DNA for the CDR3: TGCGCCAGCAGCTTGCCGGGACTAGCGGGAGCCCGCACAGATACGCAGTATTTT. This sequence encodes CASSLPGLAGARTDTQYF.

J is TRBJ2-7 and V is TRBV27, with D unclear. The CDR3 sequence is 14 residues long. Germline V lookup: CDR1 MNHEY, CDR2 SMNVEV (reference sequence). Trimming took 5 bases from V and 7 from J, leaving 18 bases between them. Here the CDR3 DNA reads TGTGCCAGCAGTCTCCTTCCCTTCTTTGGAGAGCAGTACTTC. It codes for CASSLLPFFGEQYF.

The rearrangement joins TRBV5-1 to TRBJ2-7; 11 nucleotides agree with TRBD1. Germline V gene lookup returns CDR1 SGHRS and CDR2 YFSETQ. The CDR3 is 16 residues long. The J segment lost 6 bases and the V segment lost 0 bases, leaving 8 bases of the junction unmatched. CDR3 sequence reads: CASSLGAAGTGGEQYF. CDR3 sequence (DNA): TGCGCCAGCAGCTTGGGGGCAGCTGGGACAGGGGGCGAGCAGTACTTC.

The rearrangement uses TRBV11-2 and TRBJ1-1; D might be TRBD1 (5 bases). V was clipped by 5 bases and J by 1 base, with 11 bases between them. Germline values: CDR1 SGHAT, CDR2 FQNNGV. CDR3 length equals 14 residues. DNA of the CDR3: TGTGCCAGCAGCCGAGGGGCCACGAACACTGAAGCTTTCTTT. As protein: CASSRGATNTEAFF.